This T cell receptor (beta chain) was obtained from a study of blood T cell repertoires in COVID-19. Across the study: Samples taken during acute and convalescent COVID-19 were collected in the United States, Italy and Spain. From T cells, B-cell-depleted T cells, or PBMCs came the material, which was cDNA or gDNA.

This CDR3 is 14 amino acids long. Germline values: CDR1 SNHLY, CDR2 FYNNEI. V lost 11 bases, J lost 4 bases, and 10 bases stayed unmatched. In the original analysis: Amplification with reference gene primers provided the estimates of nucleated cell counts. Profiled with immunoSEQ multiplex PCR; TCRdb holds only in-frame clones, not every one. From that table come the V and J calls and clone size; the DNA was used to work out D and trimming. The profile shows roughly 76,000 clones, roughly 80% of them singletons. Sequenced sample: peripheral blood. The clonotype comes from a woman in her seventies with acute or convalescent COVID-19. This sequence joins TRBV2 and TRBJ2-2, with 7 positions matching TRBD1. The CDR3 reads CASRQGASTGELFF. CDR3 sequence (DNA): TGTGCCTCCCGACAGGGCGCAAGCACCGGGGAGCTGTTTTTT.